This T cell receptor beta chain was found in a study of blood T cells in healthy people across ages. Study-level points and caveats: Conclusively comparing naive with antigen-experienced cells was impossible with unsorted PBMCs.

This clonotype was counted many times. Antigen specificity is unknown. The authors ran a second PCR of about 7 to 12 cycles using a sample-barcoded 5' primer and a J-beta primer mix. TCRdb independently ran MiXCR on the 5' RACE reads; one entry per CDR3 protein. The repertoire holds 750,000 to 950,000 distinct CDR3 sequences, with around 29% as singletons. Every donor contributed about 10 milliliters of peripheral blood by blood draw. This CDR3 spans 17 amino acids. The V end was cut by 5 bases, the J end by 2 bases, with 22 bases between. CDR1 is SEHNR, CDR2 FQNEAQ, per germline (reference sequence). These data were also filed under a second study, of T cells of mothers and their children. That publication notes: Donors were three healthy Caucasian mothers and their six children.

Sequencing was performed on blood. The TCR was taken from a woman in her 40s in good health. This chain uses TRBV7-9 with TRBJ2-7; D is tentatively TRBD1 or TRBD2 (5 bases each). The CDR3: CASSRGQDTYPAYEQYF. The CDR3 nucleotides read TGTGCCAGCAGCCGAGGGCAGGACACTTACCCAGCCTACGAGCAGTACTTC.